This T cell receptor (beta chain) was found in a study of neurological immune-mediated disorders. Time point specified: longitudinal time-point 2. Stored at -80 C, 2 million PBMCs were the source of the unsorted libraries. The germline V and J ends were trimmed by 3 bases and 3 bases, with 23 bases remaining between them. The CDR3 loop spans 18 amino acids. Germline-derived CDR1 and CDR2 are SGHAT and FQNNGV. In this sample, this clonotype turned up many times. Its antigen is unknown. Every sequencing run gave over 200 million TCR-beta sequences, taken from 15-18 subjects. MiXCR, applied by TCRdb to the 5' RACE reads, yields one record per CDR3 protein. This sample carries about 90,000 distinct CDR3 sequences, about 13% of them seen once, and the ten largest clones take approximately 4.5%. Overall study findings and caveats: Private repertoires in all groups were suggested, as expanded clones shared no CDR3 amino acid sequences across subjects. The study found the most TCR clonal expansion in HTLV-1-associated myelopathy and the least in multiple sclerosis, below healthy controls.

V and J are TRBV11-2 and TRBJ1-1; TRBD1 is a possible D gene (6 bases). The TCR comes from a female donor with HTLV-1-associated myelopathy (HAM/TSP). Sequencing was done on a sample of PBMCs. CDR3 DNA sequence: TGTGCCAGCAGCTTTGAAGAAGAGGGGGGTTATAAGGACACTGAAGCTTTCTTT. Residues: CASSFEEEGGYKDTEAFF.